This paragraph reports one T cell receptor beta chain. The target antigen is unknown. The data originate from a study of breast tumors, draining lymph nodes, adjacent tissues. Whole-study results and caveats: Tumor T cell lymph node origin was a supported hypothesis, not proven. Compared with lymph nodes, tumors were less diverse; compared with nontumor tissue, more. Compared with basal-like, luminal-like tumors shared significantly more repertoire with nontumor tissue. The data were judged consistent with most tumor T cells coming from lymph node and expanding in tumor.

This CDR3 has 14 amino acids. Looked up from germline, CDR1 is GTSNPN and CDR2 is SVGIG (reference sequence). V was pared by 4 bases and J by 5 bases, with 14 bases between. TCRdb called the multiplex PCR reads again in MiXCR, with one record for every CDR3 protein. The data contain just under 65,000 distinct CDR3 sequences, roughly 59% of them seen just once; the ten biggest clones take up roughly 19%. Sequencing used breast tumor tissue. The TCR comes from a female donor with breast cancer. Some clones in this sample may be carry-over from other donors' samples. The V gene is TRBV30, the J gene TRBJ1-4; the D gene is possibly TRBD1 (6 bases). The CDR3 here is CAWKKGGLNEKLFF. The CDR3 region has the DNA TGTGCCTGGAAGAAGGGGGGCCTCAATGAAAAACTGTTTTTT.